This entry is about one T cell receptor (beta chain). Antigen unknown. PCR amplification relied on 60 Vbeta primers (plus 13 Jbeta primers). TCRdb's copy holds only in-frame clones and misses some; the assay was immunoSEQ multiplex PCR. In the table there are over 90,000 clones, roughly 70% of which are singletons. These data belong to a study of cytomegalovirus exposure and HLA in healthy donors. Study-level results: Among TCR beta chains of equal frequency, HLA-associated ones were more clonally expanded in a later analysis. A later analysis reported that several of the most significant clusters appeared to be linked to common viral pathogens, among them Epstein-Barr virus. It was taken for granted in presence/absence analyses that sequencing depth across donors was roughly uniform.

V was trimmed by 0 bases and J by 4 bases, leaving 14 bases between them. The germline V gene has CDR1 SGDLS and CDR2 YYNGEE. CDR3 size: 16 residues. The chain carries TRBV9 and TRBJ1-3, with D possibly TRBD1 on 6 matching bases. Sequenced input: PBMCs. This TCR derives from a woman aged 45-65 years in good health and CMV-seropositive. The CDR3 region is CASSVATGFSGNTIYF. The CDR3 nucleotides read TGTGCCAGCAGCGTAGCTACAGGGTTCTCCGGAAACACCATATATTTT.